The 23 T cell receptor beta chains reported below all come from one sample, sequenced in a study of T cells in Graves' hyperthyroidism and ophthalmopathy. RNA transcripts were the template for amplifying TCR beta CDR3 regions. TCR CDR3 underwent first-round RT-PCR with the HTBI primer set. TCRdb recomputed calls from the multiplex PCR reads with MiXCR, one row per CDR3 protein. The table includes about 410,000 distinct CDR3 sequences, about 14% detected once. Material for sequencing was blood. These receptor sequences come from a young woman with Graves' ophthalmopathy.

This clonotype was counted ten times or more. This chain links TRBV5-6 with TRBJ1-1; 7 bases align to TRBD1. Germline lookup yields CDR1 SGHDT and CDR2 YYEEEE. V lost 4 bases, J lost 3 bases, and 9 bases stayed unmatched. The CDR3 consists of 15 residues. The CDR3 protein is CASSLPRDSHTEAFF. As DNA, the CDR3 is TGTGCCAGCAGCCTCCCCCGGGACAGTCACACTGAAGCTTTCTTT.

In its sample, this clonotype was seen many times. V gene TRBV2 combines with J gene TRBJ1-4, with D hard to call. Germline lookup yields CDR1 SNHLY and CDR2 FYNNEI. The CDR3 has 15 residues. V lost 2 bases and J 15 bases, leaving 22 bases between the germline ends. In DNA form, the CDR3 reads TGTGCCAGCAGTGAATGGCCGGGTTACCGTTCCCAAATGTTTTTT. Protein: CASSEWPGYRSQMFF.

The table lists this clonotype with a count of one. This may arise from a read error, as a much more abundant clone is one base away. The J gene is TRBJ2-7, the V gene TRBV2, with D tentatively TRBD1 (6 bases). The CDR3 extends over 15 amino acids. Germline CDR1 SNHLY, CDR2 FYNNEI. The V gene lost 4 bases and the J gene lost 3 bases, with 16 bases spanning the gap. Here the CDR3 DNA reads TGTGCCAGCAGTGTAGCCCGGGGCAGGGGCTACGAGCAGTACTTC. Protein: CASSVARGRGYEQYF.

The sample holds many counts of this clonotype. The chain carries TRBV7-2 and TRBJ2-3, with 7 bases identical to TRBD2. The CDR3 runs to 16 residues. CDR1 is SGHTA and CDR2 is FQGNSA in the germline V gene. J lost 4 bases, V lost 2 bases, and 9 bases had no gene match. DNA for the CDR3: TGTGCCAGCAGCTTAAACCGGGGGGTTAGGGCAGATACGCAGTATTTT. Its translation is CASSLNRGVRADTQYF.

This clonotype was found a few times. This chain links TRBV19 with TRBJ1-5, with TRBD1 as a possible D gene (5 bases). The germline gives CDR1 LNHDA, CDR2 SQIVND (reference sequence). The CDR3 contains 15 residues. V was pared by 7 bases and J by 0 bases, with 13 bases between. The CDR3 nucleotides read TGTGCCAGTAAGGTGAGACAGTATAGCAATCAGCCCCAGCATTTT. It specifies CASKVRQYSNQPQHF.

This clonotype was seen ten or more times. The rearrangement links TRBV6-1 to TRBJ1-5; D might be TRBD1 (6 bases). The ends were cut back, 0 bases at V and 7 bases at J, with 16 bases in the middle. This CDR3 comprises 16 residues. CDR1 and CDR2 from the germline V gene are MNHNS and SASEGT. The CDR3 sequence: CASSEAVSGGRQPQHF. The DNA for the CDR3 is TGTGCCAGCAGTGAAGCGGTCTCGGGGGGCCGGCAGCCCCAGCATTTT.

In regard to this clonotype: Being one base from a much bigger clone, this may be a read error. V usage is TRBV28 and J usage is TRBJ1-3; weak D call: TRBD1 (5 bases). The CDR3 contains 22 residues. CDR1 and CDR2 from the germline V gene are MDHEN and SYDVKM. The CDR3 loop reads CASSLLALRRAGTDPSGNTTYF. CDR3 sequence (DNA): TGTGCCAGCAGTTTATTGGCTTTGCGGAGGGCCGGGACCGACCCCTCTGGAAACACCACATATTTT.

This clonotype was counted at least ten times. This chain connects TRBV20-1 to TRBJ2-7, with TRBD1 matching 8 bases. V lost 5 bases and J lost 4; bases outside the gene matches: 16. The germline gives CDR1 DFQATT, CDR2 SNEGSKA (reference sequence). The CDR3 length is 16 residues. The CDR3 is CSAGLPLTGVGYEQYF. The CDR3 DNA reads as TGCAGTGCTGGACTCCCCTTGACAGGGGTAGGGTACGAGCAGTACTTC.

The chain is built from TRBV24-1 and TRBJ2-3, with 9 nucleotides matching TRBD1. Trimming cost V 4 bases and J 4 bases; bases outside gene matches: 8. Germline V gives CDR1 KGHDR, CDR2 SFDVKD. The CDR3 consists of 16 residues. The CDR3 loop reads CATSERTGAAADTQYF. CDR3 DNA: TGTGCCACCAGTGAGCGGACAGGGGCTGCGGCAGATACGCAGTATTTT.

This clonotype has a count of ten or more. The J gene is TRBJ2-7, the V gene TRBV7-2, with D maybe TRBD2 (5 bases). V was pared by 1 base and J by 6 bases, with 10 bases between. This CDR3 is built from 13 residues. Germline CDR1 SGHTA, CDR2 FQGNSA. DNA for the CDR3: TGTGCCAGCAGCTTAGGAACGGGGAGCGAGCAGTACTTC. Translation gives CASSLGTGSEQYF. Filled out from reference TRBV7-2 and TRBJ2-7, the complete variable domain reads GAGVSQSPSNKVTEKGKDVELRCDPISGHTALYWYRQSLGQGLEFLIYFQGNSAPDKSGLPSDRFSAERTGGSVSTLTIQRTQQEDSAVYLCASSLGTGSEQYFGPGTRLTVT.

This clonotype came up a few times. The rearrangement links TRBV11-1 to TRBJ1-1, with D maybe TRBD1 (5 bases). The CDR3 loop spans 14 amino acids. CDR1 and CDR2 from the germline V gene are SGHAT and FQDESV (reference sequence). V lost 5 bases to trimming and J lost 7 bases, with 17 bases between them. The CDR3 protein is CASSLLGTASEAFF. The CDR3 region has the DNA TGTGCCAGCAGCCTGCTCGGGACGGCTAGTGAAGCTTTCTTT.

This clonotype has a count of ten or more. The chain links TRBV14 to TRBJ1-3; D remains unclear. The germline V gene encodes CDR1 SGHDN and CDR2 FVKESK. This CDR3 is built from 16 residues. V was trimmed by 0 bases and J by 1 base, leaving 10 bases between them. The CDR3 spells CASSQDLGFSGNTIYF. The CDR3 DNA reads TGTGCCAGCAGCCAAGATTTAGGATTTTCTGGAAACACCATATATTTT.

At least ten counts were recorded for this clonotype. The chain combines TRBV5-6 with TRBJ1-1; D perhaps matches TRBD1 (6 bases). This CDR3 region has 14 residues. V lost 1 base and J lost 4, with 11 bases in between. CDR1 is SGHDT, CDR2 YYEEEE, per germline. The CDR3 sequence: CASSLRGPGTEAFF. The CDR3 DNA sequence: TGTGCCAGCAGCTTGCGGGGGCCGGGCACTGAAGCTTTCTTT.

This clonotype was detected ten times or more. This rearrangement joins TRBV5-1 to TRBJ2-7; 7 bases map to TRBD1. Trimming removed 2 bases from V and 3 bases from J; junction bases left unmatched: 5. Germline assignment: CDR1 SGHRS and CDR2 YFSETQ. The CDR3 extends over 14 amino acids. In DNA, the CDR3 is TGCGCCAGCAGCTTTTATAGGACAGGCTACGAGCAGTACTTC. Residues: CASSFYRTGYEQYF.

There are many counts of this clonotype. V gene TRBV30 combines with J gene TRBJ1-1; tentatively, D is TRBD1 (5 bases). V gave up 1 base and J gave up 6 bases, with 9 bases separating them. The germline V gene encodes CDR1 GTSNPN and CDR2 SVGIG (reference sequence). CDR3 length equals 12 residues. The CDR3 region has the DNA TGTGCCTGGAGTGACAGGACCGCTGAAGCTTTCTTT. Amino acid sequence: CAWSDRTAEAFF.

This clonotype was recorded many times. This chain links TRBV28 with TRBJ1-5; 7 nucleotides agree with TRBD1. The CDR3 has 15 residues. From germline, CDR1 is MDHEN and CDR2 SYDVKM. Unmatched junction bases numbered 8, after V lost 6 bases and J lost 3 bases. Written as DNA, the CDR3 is TGTGCCAGCAGGTACCCGGGACAGCTCAATCAGCCCCAGCATTTT. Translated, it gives CASRYPGQLNQPQHF.

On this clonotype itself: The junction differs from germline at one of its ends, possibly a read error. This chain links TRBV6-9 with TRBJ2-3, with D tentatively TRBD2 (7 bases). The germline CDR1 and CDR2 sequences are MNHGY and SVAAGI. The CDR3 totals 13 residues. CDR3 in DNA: TGCGCCAGCAATGGAGGGGGGGCAGATACGCAGTATTTT. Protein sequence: CASNGGGADTQYF.

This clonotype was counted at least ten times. The CDR3 region has the DNA TGTGCCAGCAGCTTAATTGCGTACACCTCTGGAAACACCATATATTTT. This gives the protein CASSLIAYTSGNTIYF. This chain joins TRBV11-2 and TRBJ1-3, with D unresolved. This CDR3 is 16 amino acids long. Germline assignment: CDR1 SGHAT and CDR2 FQNNGV. V lost 2 bases and J 0 bases, leaving 11 bases between the germline ends.

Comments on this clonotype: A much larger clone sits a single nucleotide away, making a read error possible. The CDR3, as DNA: TGCGCCAGCAGCCAAGGTCCCGTTCCAAGCTTCTACGAGCAGTACTTC. This translates into CASSQGPVPSFYEQYF. The genes are TRBV4-1 and TRBJ2-7, with unresolved D. In germline, CDR1 is MGHRA, CDR2 YSYEKL. This CDR3 is 16 amino acids long. V gave up 1 base and J gave up 3 bases, with 16 bases separating them.

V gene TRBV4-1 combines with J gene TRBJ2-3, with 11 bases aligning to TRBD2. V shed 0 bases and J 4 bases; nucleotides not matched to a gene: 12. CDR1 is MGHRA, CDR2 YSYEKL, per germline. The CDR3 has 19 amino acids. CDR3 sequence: CASSQDLSGGAGMSDTQYF. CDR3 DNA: TGCGCCAGCAGCCAAGATCTTAGCGGGGGGGCAGGGATGTCAGATACGCAGTATTTT.

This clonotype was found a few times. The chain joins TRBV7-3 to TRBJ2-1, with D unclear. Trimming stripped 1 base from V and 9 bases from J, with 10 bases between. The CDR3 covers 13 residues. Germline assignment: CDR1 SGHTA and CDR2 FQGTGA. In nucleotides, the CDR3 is TGTGCCAGCAGCTTAATTCGTTCCGGTGAGCAGTTCTTC. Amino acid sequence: CASSLIRSGEQFF.

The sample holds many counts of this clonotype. The CDR3 nucleotides are TGTGCCAGCAGCCAAACTGGAGGGAACTATGGCTACACCTTC. Its translation: CASSQTGGNYGYTF. The gene calls are TRBV3-1 and TRBJ1-2; D unclear. Germline V gene data show CDR1 as LGHDT and CDR2 as YNNKEL (reference sequence). The germline V and J ends were trimmed by 2 bases and 2 bases, with 9 bases remaining between them. The CDR3 has 14 residues.

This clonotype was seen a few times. The CDR3 DNA follows: TGTGCCAGCAGTTTAGAGGGGGCTGGGGATGAAAAACTGTTTTTT. Amino acids: CASSLEGAGDEKLFF. The chain has TRBV27 and TRBJ1-4, with TRBD1 identical over 7 bases. After removal of 2 bases from V and 6 bases from J, the junction contained 6 bases not matched to a gene. The CDR3 length is 15 residues. CDR1 and CDR2 from the germline V gene are MNHEY and SMNVEV (reference sequence).